This entry features one T cell receptor (beta chain) sequence. A multiplex PCR was run with 60 Vbeta primers and 13 Jbeta primers. The protocol was immunoSEQ multiplex PCR, while the TCRdb copy is restricted to in-frame clones and leaves out a portion. The profile shows about 90,000 clones, around four fifths of them singletons. The data originate from a study of cytomegalovirus exposure and HLA in healthy donors. Study details: Falling in the Caucasian-associated ancestry cluster were about four fifths of 398 genotyped donors.

Germline CDR1 reads LNHDA; CDR2 reads SQIVND (reference sequence). Trimming pared 4 bases from V and 12 bases from J, leaving 10 bases between. The CDR3 is 11 residues long. Sequencing input: PBMCs. The receptor was isolated from a young man in good health and CMV-seronegative. The chain combines TRBV19 with TRBJ1-5, with D possibly being TRBD1 (5 bases). The CDR3 coding sequence is TGTGCCAGTAGTACGCAGGGTGGCCAGCATTTT. Amino acid sequence: CASSTQGGQHF.